Following are 2 T cell receptor beta chains from one sample sequenced in a study of tumor-infiltrating lymphocytes in primary liver carcinoma. Scientists recovered RNA and DNA together from approximately 20-30 mg of unsorted bulk tissue. TCR beta cDNA came from roughly 450 ng total RNA, primed with a constant-region primer. What produced the TCR beta libraries was three nested multiplex PCR rounds using slightly modified ARM-PCR. PCR rounds one and two used TRBV1-TRBV30 forward primers with a C-beta reverse primer for roughly 10 cycles each. TCRdb reanalysed the multiplex PCR reads using MiXCR and keeps one entry per CDR3 protein. The sample holds around 88,000 distinct CDR3 sequences, just under 70% seen once. The sequencing input was tumor-adjacent normal liver tissue. The receptors derive from a middle-aged man with primary liver carcinoma and hepatitis B virus infection.

V and J are TRBV6-6 and TRBJ1-5; 7 nucleotides match TRBD1. V dropped 6 bases and J dropped 9; count of bases not matched to a gene: 8. The CDR3 covers 13 residues. Germline V gene lookup returns CDR1 MNHNY and CDR2 SVGAGI (reference sequence). CDR3: CASRRGRYRPQHF. The CDR3 coding sequence is TGTGCCAGCAGGAGGGGGCGCTATCGGCCCCAGCATTTT.

A single count supports this clonotype. As the CDR3 is not closed by the conserved phenylalanine or tryptophan, this likely results from a read error. The chain employs TRBV11-2 and TRBJ2-7, with D maybe TRBD2 (6 bases). CDR1 is SGHAT, CDR2 FQNNGV, per germline. CDR3 size: 15 residues. The CDR3 here is CACSLGGTLPYEQYY. CDR3 in DNA: TGTGCCTGCAGCCTCGGCGGGACTCTACCATACGAGCAGTACTAC.